This T cell receptor beta chain was sequenced during a study of blood T cells in healthy people across ages. With a J-beta primer mix and a sample-barcoded 5' primer, a second PCR ran roughly 6 to 11 cycles. Each CDR3 protein is one row after TCRdb ran MiXCR on the 5' RACE reads. The data contain approximately 700,000 distinct CDR3 sequences, 32% of them seen just once; the ten biggest clones take up roughly 14%. This clonotype has a count of ten or more. The CDR3 contains 20 residues. Trimming cost V 2 bases and J 3 bases; bases outside gene matches: 12. Germline values: CDR1 SGHRS, CDR2 YFSETQ. The chain is built from TRBV5-1 and TRBJ2-3, with 16 bases identical to TRBD2. The source is an elderly woman in good health. Sequenced: blood. CDR3 coding DNA: TGCGCCAGCAGCTTTGCCCCCGGGACTAGCGGGGGGGCCGGAACAGATACGCAGTATTTT. Amino acid sequence: CASSFAPGTSGGAGTDTQYF.